This T cell receptor (beta chain) derives from a study of beta chain features in type 1 diabetes. Study results and caveats: Patients' naive, central memory and regulatory TCRB repertoires appeared more alike than those of healthy donors. PCR might preferentially amplify shorter templates, equally in patients and controls. A definitive answer on HLA type influencing TCRB rearrangement was not reached here.

J lost 1 base, V lost 4 bases, and 5 bases had no gene match. Germline values: CDR1 SGHTA, CDR2 FQGNSA. The CDR3 has 15 residues. The table lists this clone with a few counts. Its matching antigen is unknown. What was sequenced were expressed TCRB transcripts, since all of the isolated RNA had been reverse transcribed. Libraries were prepared by immunoSEQ multiplex PCR; TCRdb keeps only in-frame clonotypes and omits some of them. The table shows fewer than 550,000 clones, with 10% to 12% occurring only once. The source material was naive CD4+ T cells from blood. This receptor was identified in a woman in her late teens or twenties in good health. The genes are TRBV7-2 and TRBJ1-1; 8 bases line up with TRBD1. CDR3 loop: CASSSPGTGNTEAFF. Here the CDR3 DNA reads TGTGCCAGCAGCTCCCCCGGGACAGGGAACACTGAAGCTTTCTTT.